Listed below are T cell receptor beta chains from one sample, sequenced in a study of CD8+ T cells in alopecia areata. TCRdb's copy holds only in-frame clones and misses some; the assay was immunoSEQ multiplex PCR. The repertoire includes about 200,000 clones, under 70% of them detected once, and around 4.3% sits in the top ten. The sample was CD4+ T cells sorted from blood, taken at week 4, from a patient treated with tofacitinib. The receptor source for this set is a human donor with alopecia areata. The CDR3 runs from the conserved cysteine through the conserved F or W. The D gene is left open where the match is weak. The size field is filled for only some rows; it gives once, few, many or a size class.

CDR3 protein,CDR3 DNA,D gene,V gene,J gene,CDR3 length,clone size
CASSGDNEQFF,TGTGCCAGCAGCGGTGACAATGAGCAGTTCTTC,.,TRBV5-7,TRBJ2-1,11,.
CASSQTVNTEAFF,TGTGCCAGCAGTCAGACAGTGAACACTGAAGCTTTCTTT,.,TRBV6-5,TRBJ1-1,13,.
CSVGRIHNTDTQYF,TGCAGCGTTGGCCGGATCCACAACACAGATACGCAGTATTTT,.,TRBV29-1,TRBJ2-3,14,.
CASSPSVGQGYNSPLHF,TGTGCCAGCTCACCGTCTGTGGGACAGGGGTATAATTCACCCCTCCACTTT,TRBD1,TRBV18,TRBJ1-6,17,.
CASSQEAGGPEQAYEQYF,TGCGCCAGCAGCCAAGAAGCGGGCGGTCCAGAACAAGCCTACGAGCAGTACTTC,.,TRBV4-3,TRBJ2-7,18,few
CSVEGLAQRGEQFF,TGCAGCGTTGAGGGTTTAGCCCAACGGGGGGAGCAGTTCTTC,.,TRBV29-1,TRBJ2-1,14,.
CASSMVRGDSPLHF,TGTGCCAGTAGTATGGTTAGGGGAGACTCACCCCTCCACTTT,.,TRBV19,TRBJ1-6,14,.
CSVETVMGYGYTF,TGCAGCGTCGAGACGGTTATGGGCTATGGCTACACCTTC,.,TRBV29-1,TRBJ1-2,13,.
CASSRTANPGNYGYTF,TGTGCCAGCAGCCGGACAGCCAACCCTGGGAACTATGGCTACACCTTC,.,TRBV7-9,TRBJ1-2,16,few
CASSRLQGSREFF,TGTGCCAGTAGTAGGTTACAGGGATCAAGGGAGTTCTTC,.,TRBV19,TRBJ2-1,13,.
CASSPRDRDHEQYF,TGTGCCAGCAGCCCCCGGGACAGGGACCACGAGCAGTACTTC,TRBD1,TRBV9,TRBJ2-7,14,.